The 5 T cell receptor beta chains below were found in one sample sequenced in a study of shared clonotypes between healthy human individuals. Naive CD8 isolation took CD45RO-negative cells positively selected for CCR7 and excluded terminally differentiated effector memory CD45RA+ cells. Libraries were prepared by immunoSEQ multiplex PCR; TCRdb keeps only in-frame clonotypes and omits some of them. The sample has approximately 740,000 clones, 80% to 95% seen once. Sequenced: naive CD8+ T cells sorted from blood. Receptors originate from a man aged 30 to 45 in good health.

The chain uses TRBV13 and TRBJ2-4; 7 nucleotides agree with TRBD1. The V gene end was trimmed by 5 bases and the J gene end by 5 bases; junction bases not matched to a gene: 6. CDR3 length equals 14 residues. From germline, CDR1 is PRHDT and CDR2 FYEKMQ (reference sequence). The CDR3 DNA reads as TGTGCCAGCAGCCCGAGGGGGACAGAAAACATTCAGTACTTC. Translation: CASSPRGTENIQYF. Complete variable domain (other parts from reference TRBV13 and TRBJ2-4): AAGVIQSPRHLIKEKRETATLKCYPIPRHDTVYWYQQGPGQDPQFLISFYEKMQSDKGSIPDRFSAQQFSDYHSELNMSSLELGDSALYFCASSPRGTENIQYFGAGTRLSVL.

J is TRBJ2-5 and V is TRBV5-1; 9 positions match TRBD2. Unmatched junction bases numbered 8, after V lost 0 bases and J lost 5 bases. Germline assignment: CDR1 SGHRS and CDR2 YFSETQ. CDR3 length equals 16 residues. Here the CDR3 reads CASSLGRGRAGETQYF. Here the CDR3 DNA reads TGCGCCAGCAGCTTGGGACGCGGGAGGGCGGGGGAGACCCAGTACTTC.

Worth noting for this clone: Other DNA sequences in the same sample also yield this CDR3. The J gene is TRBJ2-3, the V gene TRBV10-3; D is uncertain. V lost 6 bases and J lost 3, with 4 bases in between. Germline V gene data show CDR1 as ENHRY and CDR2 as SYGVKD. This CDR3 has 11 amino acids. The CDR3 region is CAIRGTDTQYF. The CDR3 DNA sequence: TGTGCCATCAGGGGGACAGATACGCAGTATTTT.

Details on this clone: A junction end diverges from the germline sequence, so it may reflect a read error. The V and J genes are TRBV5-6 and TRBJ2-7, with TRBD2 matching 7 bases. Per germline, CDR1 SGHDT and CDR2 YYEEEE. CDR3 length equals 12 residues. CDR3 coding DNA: TGTGCCAGCAGCTGGCTAGCGGACCCTCTATTCTTC. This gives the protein CASSWLADPLFF.

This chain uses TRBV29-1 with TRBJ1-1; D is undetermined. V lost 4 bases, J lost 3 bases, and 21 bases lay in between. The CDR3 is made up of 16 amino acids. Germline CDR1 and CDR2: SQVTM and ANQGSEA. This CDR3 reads CSVVRGDTTGDTEAFF. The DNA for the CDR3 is TGCAGCGTTGTTCGGGGAGACACCACGGGAGACACTGAAGCTTTCTTT.